This TCR beta chain was retrieved from a study of T cell responses to AZD1222 COVID-19 vaccine listed by TCRdb under 2021. Looking at the study overall: AZD1222 recipients with second doses at about 4 weeks or about 12 weeks were pooled, because spike-specific TCR depth and breadth did not differ between schedules. Enrollment into the trials was organized by age into subgroups of 18-55, 56-69 and 70-plus years, and those subgroups contained roughly 140, 27 and 60 TCR-sequenced participants, respectively. A total of 230 to 250 trial participants underwent TCR sequencing, of whom around 200 received two doses of AZD1222 and 26 received two doses of the MenACWY control vaccine. General findings and caveats noted by the study authors: No day 14 peak-response samples were available, so repertoires were characterized only after the peak T cell response. Conclusions about previously exposed vaccinees are limited because only six or seven AZD1222 recipients were SARS-CoV-2 seropositive at baseline. In the small 56-69-year group, the increase in depth fell short of significance, most likely because of low power. CD4 TCRs associated with the vaccine covered the entire spike protein, and the dominant responses were in regions 160-218 and 743-854. Epitopes outside the regions mutated in the B.1.351 and B.1.1.7 variants were reportedly recognized by nearly half of the unique spike-specific TCRs. After two AZD1222 doses, spike-specific TCR breadth and depth were significantly higher than at day 0 and than in MenACWY recipients. Participants were mostly white British and included more females than males, and it was suggested by the authors that clonal diversity may have been underestimated.

The CDR3 regions of human TCRbeta chains were subjected to immunosequencing. Under the source paper's analysis protocol: TCRs in the repertoires were matched against a reference library of SARS-CoV-2-specific TCRs that had been generated with the MIRA antigen-specificity platform. Breadth was defined as the fraction of unique TCRs that were SARS-CoV-2-associated. Depth was defined as the fraction of total T cells that were SARS-CoV-2-associated. Using the MIRA data, each spike-specific TCR was mapped to the spike region that the TCR reacts to and placed in a CD4 or CD8 class. Log10-transformed breadth and depth values were compared by one-way ANOVA with Sidak's multiple comparisons tests. In its TCRdb copy, this immuneACCESS table keeps in-frame sequences only and misses some clones. Where compared with another copy, unresolved V genes explain less than half of these, and the others have no known cause. That table is the source of V, J and clone size, and D and trimming were worked out from the DNA. Here the sample has approximately 150,000 clones; about 92% occur a single time. More than 0.8% of the sample belongs to the ten largest clones.

In regard to this clone: Its antigen specificity is not known. Base quality data are lacking; no much larger clone is found one base away.

The CDR3 goes from the cysteine to the phenylalanine over 13 residues. Kept here is only the CDR3 DNA, which spans 39 bases and is read in frame from base 1. The CDR1 and CDR2 encoded by the germline V gene are SGHRS and YFSETQ. V and J lose 7 bases and 1 base, and a span of 11 bases separates them. Reading the label with the study, this specimen's time point is: baseline before first vaccination. Vaccinee samples came from UK trials COV001 and COV002, including a single-blind randomized controlled phase 2/3 trial of AZD1222 (ChAdOx1 nCoV-19) in healthy adults. For TCRbeta chain sequencing, PBMC samples from trial participants were taken at day 0 and at day 28 after the second dose.

The chain is assembled from TRBV5-1 and TRBJ1-1; the D segment could be TRBD1, given 6 matching bases. This TCR was recovered from an adult in good health. This sample comprised peripheral blood, obtained on day 0 of AZD1222 vaccination. The CDR3 amino acid sequence is: CASRDMGNTEAFF. The bases are TGCGCCAGCCGGGACATGGGGAACACTGAAGCTTTCTTT. This CDR3, with the reference TRBV5-1 and TRBJ1-1 proteins standing in past its ends, gives the full variable domain KAGVTQTPRYLIKTRGQQVTLSCSPISGHRSVSWYQQTPGQGLQFLFEYFSETQRNKGNFPGRFSGRQFSNSRSEMNVSTLELGDSALYLCASRDMGNTEAFFGQGTRLTVV.